The 2 T cell receptor beta chains in this list originate from one sample, sequenced in a study of control samples from healthy donors and cancer patients. Sequencing used immunoSEQ multiplex PCR; TCRdb keeps in-frame clones, though not all of them. The table records some 70,000 clones, more than 80% of them present only once. Sequencing used blood. These TCRs come from a man between 60 and 75 years old in good health.

The chain uses TRBV15 and TRBJ2-3; D may be TRBD1 or TRBD2 (6 bases each). CDR3 length: 15 residues. With 8 bases removed from V and 4 bases from J, the gap between germline ends came to 19 bases. Germline V gene data show CDR1 as LNHNV and CDR2 as YYDKDF (reference sequence). For the CDR3, the DNA is TGTGCCACCGGACAGATGGGGGGCGTCGCAGATACGCAGTATTTT. This sequence encodes CATGQMGGVADTQYF.

The chain combines TRBV5-4 with TRBJ1-4, with no clear D. Germline lookup yields CDR1 SGHNT and CDR2 YYREEE (reference sequence). The ends were cut back, 6 bases at V and 7 bases at J, with 13 bases in the middle. This CDR3 comprises 13 residues. CDR3 loop: CASTRPGSEKLFF. CDR3 DNA sequence: TGTGCCAGCACGCGCCCGGGTAGTGAAAAACTGTTTTTT.